A single TCR beta chain is shown here with its context. No antigen is known for it. The data derive from a study of cytomegalovirus exposure and HLA in healthy donors. This CDR3 comprises 15 residues. V lost 1 base and J lost 3, with 10 bases in between. From germline, CDR1 is LNHDA and CDR2 SQIVND (reference sequence). Overall study findings and caveats: Sequencing probably produced one cluster of sequence variants that were highly shared. Presence/absence analyses assumed roughly uniform sequencing depth across donors.

In the PCR, 60 Vbeta and 13 Jbeta primers were used. Some clones are missing from TCRdb's copy, which holds only in-frame ones; the method was immunoSEQ multiplex PCR. Among some 140,000 clones, around 77% were seen once, and the ten largest hold around 2%. The rearrangement links TRBV19 to TRBJ2-1, with D perhaps TRBD1 (5 bases). The receptor was isolated from a man aged 25-45 years in good health and CMV-seronegative. Input material: PBMCs. The CDR3 nucleotides read TGTGCCAGTAGTATAGGGGGCAGGGACTACAATGAGCAGTTCTTC. It codes for CASSIGGRDYNEQFF.